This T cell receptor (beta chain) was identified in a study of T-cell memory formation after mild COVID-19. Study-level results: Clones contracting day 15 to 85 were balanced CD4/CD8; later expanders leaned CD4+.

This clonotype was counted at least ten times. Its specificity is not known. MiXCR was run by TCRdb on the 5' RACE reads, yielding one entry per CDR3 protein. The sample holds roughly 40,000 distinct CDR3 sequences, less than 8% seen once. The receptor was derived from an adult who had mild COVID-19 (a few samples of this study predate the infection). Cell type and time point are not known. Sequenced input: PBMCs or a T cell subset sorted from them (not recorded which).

CDR3 region: CASSSSGSYEQYF. DNA of the CDR3: TGTGCCAGCAGCTCTAGCGGCTCCTACGAGCAGTACTTC. This sequence joins TRBV7-2 and TRBJ2-7, with TRBD2 matching over 7 bases. Trimming cost V 4 bases and J 0 bases; bases outside gene matches: 0. Per the germline V gene, CDR1 is SGHTA and CDR2 is FQGNSA. The CDR3 length is 13 residues.